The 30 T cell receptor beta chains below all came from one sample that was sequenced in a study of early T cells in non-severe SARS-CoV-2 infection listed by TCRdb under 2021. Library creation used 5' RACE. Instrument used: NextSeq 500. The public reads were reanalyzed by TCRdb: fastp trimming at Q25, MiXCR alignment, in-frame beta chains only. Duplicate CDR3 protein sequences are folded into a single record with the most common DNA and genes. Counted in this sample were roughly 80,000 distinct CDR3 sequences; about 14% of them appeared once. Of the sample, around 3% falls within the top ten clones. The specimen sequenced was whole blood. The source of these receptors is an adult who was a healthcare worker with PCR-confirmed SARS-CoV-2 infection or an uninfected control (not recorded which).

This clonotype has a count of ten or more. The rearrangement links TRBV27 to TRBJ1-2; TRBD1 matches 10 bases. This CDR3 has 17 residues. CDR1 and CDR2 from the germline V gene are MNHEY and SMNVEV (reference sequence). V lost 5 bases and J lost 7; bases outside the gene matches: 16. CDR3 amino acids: CASSLLPPGQGTGGYTF. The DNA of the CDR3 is TGTGCCAGCAGTCTCCTCCCCCCGGGACAGGGGACTGGTGGCTACACCTTC.

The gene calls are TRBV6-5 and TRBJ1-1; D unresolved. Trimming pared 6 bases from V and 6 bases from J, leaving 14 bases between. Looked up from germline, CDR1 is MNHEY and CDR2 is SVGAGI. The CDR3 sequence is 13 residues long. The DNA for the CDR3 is TGTGCCAGCAGCAAGAGGCCCCCCGCTGAAGCTTTCTTT. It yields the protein CASSKRPPAEAFF.

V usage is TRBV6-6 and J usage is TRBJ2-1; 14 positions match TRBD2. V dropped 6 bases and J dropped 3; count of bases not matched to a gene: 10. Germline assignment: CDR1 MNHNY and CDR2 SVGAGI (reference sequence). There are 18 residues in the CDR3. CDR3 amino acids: CASSQGLAGVSLYNEQFF. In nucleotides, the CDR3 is TGTGCCAGCAGCCAGGGACTAGCGGGAGTCTCCCTCTACAATGAGCAGTTCTTC.

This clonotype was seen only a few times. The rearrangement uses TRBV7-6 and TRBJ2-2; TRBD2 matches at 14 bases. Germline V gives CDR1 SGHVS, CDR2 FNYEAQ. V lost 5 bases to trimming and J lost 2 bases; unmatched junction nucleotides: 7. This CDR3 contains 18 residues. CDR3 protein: CASSAGLAGVPNTGELFF. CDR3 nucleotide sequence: TGTGCCAGCAGCGCGGGACTAGCGGGAGTCCCAAACACCGGGGAGCTGTTTTTT. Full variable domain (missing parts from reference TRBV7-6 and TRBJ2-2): GAGVSQSPRYKVTKRGQDVALRCDPISGHVSLYWYRQALGQGPEFLTYFNYEAQQDKSGLPNDRFSAERPEGSISTLTIQRTEQRDSAMYRCASSAGLAGVPNTGELFFGEGSRLTVL.

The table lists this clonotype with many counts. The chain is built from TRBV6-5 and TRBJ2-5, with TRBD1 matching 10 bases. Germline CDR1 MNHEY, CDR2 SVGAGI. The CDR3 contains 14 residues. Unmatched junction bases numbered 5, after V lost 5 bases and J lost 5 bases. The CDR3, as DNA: TGTGCCAGCAGTCCGACAGGGGGCGGGGAGACCCAGTACTTC. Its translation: CASSPTGGGETQYF.

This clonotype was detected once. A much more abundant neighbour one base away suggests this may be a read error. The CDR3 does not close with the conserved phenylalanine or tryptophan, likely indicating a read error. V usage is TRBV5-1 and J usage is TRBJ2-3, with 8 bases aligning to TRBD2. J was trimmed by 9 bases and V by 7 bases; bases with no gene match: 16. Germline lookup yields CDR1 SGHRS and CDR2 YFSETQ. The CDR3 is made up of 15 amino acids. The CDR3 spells CASRAGEARRMTQYL. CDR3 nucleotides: TGCGCCAGCCGAGCGGGGGAGGCCCGCCGCATGACGCAGTATTTA.

The CDR3 spells CSAPQKHTDTQYF. CDR3 DNA: TGCAGTGCTCCCCAGAAGCACACAGATACGCAGTATTTT. The V and J genes are TRBV20-1 and TRBJ2-3, with D uncertain. The CDR3 consists of 13 residues. Germline V gene lookup returns CDR1 DFQATT and CDR2 SNEGSKA (reference sequence). Trimming took 5 bases from V and 2 from J, leaving 11 bases between them.

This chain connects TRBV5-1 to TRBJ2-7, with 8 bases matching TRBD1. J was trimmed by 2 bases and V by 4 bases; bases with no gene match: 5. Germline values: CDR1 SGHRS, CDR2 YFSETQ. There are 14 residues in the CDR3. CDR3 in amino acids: CASSAGTGTYEQYF. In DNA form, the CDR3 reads TGCGCCAGCAGCGCCGGGACAGGTACCTACGAGCAGTACTTC.

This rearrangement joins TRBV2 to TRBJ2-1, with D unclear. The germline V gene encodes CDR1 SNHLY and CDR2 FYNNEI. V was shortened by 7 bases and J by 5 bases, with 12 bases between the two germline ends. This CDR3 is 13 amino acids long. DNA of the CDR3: TGTGCCAGCACCGGCGGATTGAACAATGAGCAGTTCTTC. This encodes CASTGGLNNEQFF.

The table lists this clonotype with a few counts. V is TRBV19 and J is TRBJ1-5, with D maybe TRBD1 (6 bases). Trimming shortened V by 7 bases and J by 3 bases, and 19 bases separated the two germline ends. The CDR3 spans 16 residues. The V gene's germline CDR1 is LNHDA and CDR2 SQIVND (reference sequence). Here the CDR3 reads CASTTRGFGVNQPQHF. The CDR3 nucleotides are TGTGCCAGTACCACAAGGGGGTTTGGCGTCAATCAGCCCCAGCATTTT.

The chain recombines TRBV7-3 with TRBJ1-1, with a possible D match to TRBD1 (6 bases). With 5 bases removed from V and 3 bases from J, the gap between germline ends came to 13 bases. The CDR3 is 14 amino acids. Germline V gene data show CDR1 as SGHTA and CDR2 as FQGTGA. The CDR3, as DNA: TGTGCCAGCAGCCCCTGGGGGCAGTACACTGAAGCTTTCTTT. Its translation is CASSPWGQYTEAFF.

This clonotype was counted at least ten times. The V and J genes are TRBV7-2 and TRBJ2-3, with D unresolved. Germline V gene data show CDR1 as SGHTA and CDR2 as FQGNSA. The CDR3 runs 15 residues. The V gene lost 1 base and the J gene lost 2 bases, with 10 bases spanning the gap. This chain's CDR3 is CASSLVRVSTDTQYF. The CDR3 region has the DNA TGTGCCAGCAGCTTAGTAAGGGTTTCCACAGATACGCAGTATTTT. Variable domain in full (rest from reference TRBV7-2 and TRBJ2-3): GAGVSQSPSNKVTEKGKDVELRCDPISGHTALYWYRQSLGQGLEFLIYFQGNSAPDKSGLPSDRFSAERTGGSVSTLTIQRTQQEDSAVYLCASSLVRVSTDTQYFGPGTRLTVL.

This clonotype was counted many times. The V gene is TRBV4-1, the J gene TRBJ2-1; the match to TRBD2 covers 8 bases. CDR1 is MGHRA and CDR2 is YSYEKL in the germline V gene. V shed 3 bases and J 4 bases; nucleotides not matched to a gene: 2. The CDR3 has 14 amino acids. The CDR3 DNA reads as TGCGCCAGCAGCCAGACTAGCGCATACAATGAGCAGTTCTTC. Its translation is CASSQTSAYNEQFF.

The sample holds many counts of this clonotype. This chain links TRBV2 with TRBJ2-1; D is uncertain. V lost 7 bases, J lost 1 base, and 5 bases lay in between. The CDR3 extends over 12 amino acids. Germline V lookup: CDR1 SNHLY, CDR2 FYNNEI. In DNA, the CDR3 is TGTGCCAGCATTATGTCCTACAATGAGCAGTTCTTC. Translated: CASIMSYNEQFF.

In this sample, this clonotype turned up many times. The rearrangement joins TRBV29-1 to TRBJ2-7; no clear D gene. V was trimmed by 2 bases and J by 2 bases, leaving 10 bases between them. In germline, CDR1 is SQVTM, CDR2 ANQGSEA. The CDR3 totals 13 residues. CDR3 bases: TGCAGCGTTGAACTGGCTGCGGCCTACGAGCAGTACTTC. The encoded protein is CSVELAAAYEQYF.

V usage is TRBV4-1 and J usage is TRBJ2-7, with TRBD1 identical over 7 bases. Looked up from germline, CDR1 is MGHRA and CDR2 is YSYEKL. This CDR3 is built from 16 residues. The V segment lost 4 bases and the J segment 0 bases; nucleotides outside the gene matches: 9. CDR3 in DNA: TGCGCCAGCAGCCGGGGCCCGGGACAGTCCTCCTACGAGCAGTACTTC. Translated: CASSRGPGQSSYEQYF.

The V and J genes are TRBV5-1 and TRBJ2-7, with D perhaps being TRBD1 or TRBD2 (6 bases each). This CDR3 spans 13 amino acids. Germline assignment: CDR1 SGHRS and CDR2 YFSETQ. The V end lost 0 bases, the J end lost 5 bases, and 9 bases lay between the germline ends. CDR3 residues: CASSLAGAHEQYF. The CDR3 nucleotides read TGCGCCAGCAGCTTGGCGGGGGCCCACGAGCAGTACTTC.

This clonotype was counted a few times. CDR3 residues: CSAVGGGAIEQYF. CDR3 in DNA: TGCAGCGCCGTGGGCGGGGGGGCCATCGAGCAGTACTTC. The V and J genes are TRBV29-1 and TRBJ2-7, with 9 bases matching TRBD2. The CDR3 runs to 13 residues. After removal of 7 bases from V and 6 bases from J, the junction contained 10 bases not matched to a gene. Germline loops: CDR1 SQVTM, CDR2 ANQGSEA.

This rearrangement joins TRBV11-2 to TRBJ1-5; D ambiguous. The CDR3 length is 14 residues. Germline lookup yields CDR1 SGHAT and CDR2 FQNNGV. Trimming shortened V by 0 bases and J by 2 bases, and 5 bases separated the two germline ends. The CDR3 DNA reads TGTGCCAGCAGCTTAGAAACAGGCAATCAGCCCCAGCATTTT. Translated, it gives CASSLETGNQPQHF.

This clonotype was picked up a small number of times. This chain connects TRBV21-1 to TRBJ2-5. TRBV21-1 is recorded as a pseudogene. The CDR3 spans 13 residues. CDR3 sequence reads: CASTDRYQETQYF. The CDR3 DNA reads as TGTGCCAGCACAGACCGGTACCAAGAGACCCAGTACTTC.

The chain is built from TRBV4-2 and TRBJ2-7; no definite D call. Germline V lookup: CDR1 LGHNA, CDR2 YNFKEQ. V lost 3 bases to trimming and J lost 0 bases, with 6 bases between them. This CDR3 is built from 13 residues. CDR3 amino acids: CASSQRISYEQYF. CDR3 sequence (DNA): TGTGCCAGCAGCCAGAGGATCTCCTACGAGCAGTACTTC.

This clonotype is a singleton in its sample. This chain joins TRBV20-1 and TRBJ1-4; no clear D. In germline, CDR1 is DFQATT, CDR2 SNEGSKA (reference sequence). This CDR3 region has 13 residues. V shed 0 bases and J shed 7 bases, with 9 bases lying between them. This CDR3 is CSAREGVGEKLFF. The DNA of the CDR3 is TGCAGTGCTAGAGAGGGTGTGGGTGAAAAACTGTTTTTT.

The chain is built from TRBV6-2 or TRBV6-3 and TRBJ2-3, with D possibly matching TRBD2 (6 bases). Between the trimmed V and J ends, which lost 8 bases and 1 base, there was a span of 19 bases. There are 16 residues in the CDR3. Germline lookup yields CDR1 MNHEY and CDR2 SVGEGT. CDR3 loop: CASGRAGASGTDTQYF. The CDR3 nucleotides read TGTGCCAGCGGCCGGGCCGGGGCTAGCGGCACAGATACGCAGTATTTT.

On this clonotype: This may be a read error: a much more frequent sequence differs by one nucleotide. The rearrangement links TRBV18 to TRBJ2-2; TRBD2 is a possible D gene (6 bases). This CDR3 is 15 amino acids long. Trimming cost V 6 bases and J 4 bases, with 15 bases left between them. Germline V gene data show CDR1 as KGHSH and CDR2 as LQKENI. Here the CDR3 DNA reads TGTGCCAGCTCCCCCCAGGACGGGAGCACCGGGGAGCTGTTTTTT. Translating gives CASSPQDGSTGELFF.

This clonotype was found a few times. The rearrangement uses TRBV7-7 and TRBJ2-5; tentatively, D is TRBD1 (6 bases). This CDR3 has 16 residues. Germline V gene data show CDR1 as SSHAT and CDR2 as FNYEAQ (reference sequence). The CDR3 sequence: CASAHPVPGVCETQYF. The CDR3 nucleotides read TGTGCTAGCGCTCACCCCGTTCCAGGGGTTTGTGAGACCCAGTACTTC.

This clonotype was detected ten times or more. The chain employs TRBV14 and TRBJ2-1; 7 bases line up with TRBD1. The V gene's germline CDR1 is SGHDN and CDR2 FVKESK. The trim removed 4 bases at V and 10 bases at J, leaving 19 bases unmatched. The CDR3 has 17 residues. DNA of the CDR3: TGTGCCAGCAGCCGGACCCGACAGGGAAGGGGGCCGGAGGAGCAGTTCTTC. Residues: CASSRTRQGRGPEEQFF.

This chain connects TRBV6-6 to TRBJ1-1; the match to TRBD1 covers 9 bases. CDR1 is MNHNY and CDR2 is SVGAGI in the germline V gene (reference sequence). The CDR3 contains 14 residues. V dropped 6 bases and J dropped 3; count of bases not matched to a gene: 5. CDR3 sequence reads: CASSRQGDYTEAFF. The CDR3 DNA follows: TGTGCCAGCAGCAGACAGGGGGATTACACTGAAGCTTTCTTT.

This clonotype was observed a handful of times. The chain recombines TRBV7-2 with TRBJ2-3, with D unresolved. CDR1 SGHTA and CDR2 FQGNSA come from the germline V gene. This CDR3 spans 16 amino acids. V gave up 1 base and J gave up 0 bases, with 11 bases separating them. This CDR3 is CASSLVGRLSTDTQYF. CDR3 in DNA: TGTGCCAGCAGCTTAGTAGGCCGGCTAAGCACAGATACGCAGTATTTT.

The DNA of the CDR3 is TGTGCCAGCAGGCCTACACGGGAGGCACCCCTCCACTTT. Translating it yields CASRPTREAPLHF. This chain connects TRBV12-3 or TRBV12-4 to TRBJ1-6; D ambiguous. The CDR3 loop spans 13 amino acids. Deletions cut 6 bases from V and 11 bases from J, with 14 bases between.

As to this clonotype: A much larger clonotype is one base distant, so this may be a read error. CDR3 loop: CASSGPGEQSQYF. As DNA, the CDR3 is TGTGCCAGCAGCGGCCCGGGCGAGCAGTCCCAGTACTTC. The chain links TRBV9 to TRBJ2-5; D is unclear. Germline V lookup: CDR1 SGDLS, CDR2 YYNGEE. The CDR3 consists of 13 residues. Trimming left V 3 bases short and J 9 bases short, with 15 bases between.